These 2 T cell receptor beta chains were sequenced from one sample in a study of cytomegalovirus exposure and HLA in healthy donors (dated by TCRdb to the late 2010s). Libraries were made using the immunoSEQ multiplex PCR assay. For the multiplex PCR, a mixture combining 60 forward primers for TCR Vbeta segments and 13 reverse primers for TCR Jbeta segments was used. TCRdb holds this immuneACCESS table with in-frame rearrangements only. Some clones are missing; in checked studies, unresolved V genes explain under half, and the rest has no known cause. This sample holds more than 110,000 clones; roughly 10% were observed only once. The ten largest account for 1.5% to 2% of the sample. Sequencing was done on a sample of PBMCs. The origin of the receptors is a man over 45 in good health and CMV-seronegative.

In its sample, this clone was seen a few times. The chain has TRBV5-8 and TRBJ1-2; 10 nucleotides match TRBD1. The V gene's germline CDR1 is SGHTS and CDR2 YDEGEE. V dropped 0 bases and J dropped 4; count of bases not matched to a gene: 6. This CDR3 comprises 16 residues. The CDR3 region is CASSLGQGALSYGYTF. For the CDR3, the DNA is TGTGCCAGCAGCTTGGGACAGGGGGCACTCAGCTATGGCTACACCTTC. The whole variable domain, filled in from reference TRBV5-8 and TRBJ1-2, reads EAGVTQSPTHLIKTRGQQATLRCSPISGHTSVYWYQQALGLGLQFLLWYDEGEERNRGNFPPRFSGRQFPNYSSELNVNALELEDSALYLCASSLGQGALSYGYTFGSGTRLTVV.

This clone was counted only a few times. V usage is TRBV7-3 and J usage is TRBJ2-1; 9 bases map to TRBD2. Trimming cost V 0 bases and J 6 bases; bases outside gene matches: 6. Per germline, CDR1 SGHTA and CDR2 FQGTGA. The CDR3 extends over 16 amino acids. In DNA, the CDR3 is TGTGCCAGCAGCTTAACGCCCGCGGGGGGGCCCAATGAGCAGTTCTTC. Protein: CASSLTPAGGPNEQFF.